This T cell receptor beta chain was sequenced for a study of blood T cell repertoires in COVID-19. Whole-study context: Acute and convalescent COVID-19 samples came from the United States, Italy and Spain. T cells, B-cell-depleted T cells, or PBMCs provided the cDNA or gDNA that served as material.

Allocation to cohorts depended on clinical history reported by the participants. The CDR3 consists of 16 residues. CDR1 is SGHTA and CDR2 is FQGTGA in the germline V gene. V lost 1 base and J lost 0, with 9 bases in between. Using immunoSEQ multiplex PCR, the repertoire was profiled, and TCRdb retains in-frame clones only, with some absent. The sample contains approximately 310,000 clones, roughly 85% of which appear only once. The chain is built from TRBV7-3 and TRBJ2-2; D remains ambiguous. Sequencing was carried out using PBMCs or T cells enriched from blood (not recorded which). The TCR originated in a woman in her twenties or thirties who had been exposed to COVID-19. The CDR3 nucleotides read TGTGCCAGCAGCTTAAGTCCCCCAGCGAACACCGGGGAGCTGTTTTTT. Residues: CASSLSPPANTGELFF.